This is a list of T cell receptor beta chains from one sample in a study of identical twins. Each CDR3 protein gets one entry after TCRdb re-called the 5' RACE reads with MiXCR. Of around 650,000 distinct CDR3 sequences detected, just over 7% appear once; the ten largest clones hold approximately 1.5%. This sample also appeared in a second study, on yellow fever vaccine responses in identical twins.

Material for sequencing was PBMCs. Every receptor here comes from a woman between 18 and 29 years old in good health. The CDR3 runs from the conserved cysteine through the conserved F or W. A D gene is named only where the DNA matches it firmly. A clone size is listed for some rows: how often the clone was seen (once, few, many), or a class if it is expanded.

j_call	v_call	clone_size	d_call	cdr3_aa	cdr3_nt
TRBJ2-3	TRBV3-1	NA	TRBD2	CASSQETLAGAWTDTQYF	TGTGCCAGCAGCCAAGAAACCTTAGCGGGGGCGTGGACAGATACGCAGTATTTT
TRBJ2-3	TRBV5-1	NA	TRBD2	CASSYSGRDTDTQYF	TGCGCCAGCAGCTATAGCGGGAGAGACACAGATACGCAGTATTTT
TRBJ2-5	TRBV6-1	few	NA	CASNMPTGQETQYF	TGTGCCAGCAACATGCCGACAGGCCAAGAGACCCAGTACTTC
TRBJ2-5	TRBV28	NA	TRBD2	CASSPLWGGKETQYF	TGTGCCAGCAGTCCCCTATGGGGGGGAAAGGAGACCCAGTACTTC
TRBJ2-7	TRBV7-6	few	NA	CASSPEERRFYEQYF	TGTGCCAGCAGCCCCGAGGAGCGGAGGTTCTACGAGCAGTACTTC
TRBJ2-1	TRBV12-3/TRBV12-4	few	TRBD2	CASSRRTSAPSSYNEQSF	TGTGCCAGCAGCCGGAGGACTAGCGCCCCAAGCTCCTACAATGAGCAGTCCTTC
TRBJ2-3	TRBV10-3	many	NA	CAISSGTPSTDTQYF	TGTGCCATCAGTTCCGGGACGCCGAGCACAGATACGCAGTATTTT
TRBJ2-1	TRBV11-2	NA	NA	CASSLLFADNEQFF	TGTGCCAGCAGCTTACTTTTCGCAGACAATGAGCAGTTCTTC
TRBJ2-5	TRBV28	few	NA	CASTTTGTYQETQYF	TGTGCCAGCACAACCACCGGGACTTACCAAGAGACCCAGTACTTC
TRBJ1-6	TRBV6-1	many	TRBD1	CASTPDRAYNSPLHF	TGTGCCAGCACCCCGGACAGGGCTTATAATTCACCCCTCCACTTT
TRBJ2-7	TRBV28	many	NA	CASRLEPYEQYF	TGTGCCAGCCGACTCGAACCCTACGAGCAGTACTTC
TRBJ2-3	TRBV28	NA	NA	CASSPQGRADTQYF	TGTGCCAGCAGTCCCCAGGGGAGGGCAGATACGCAGTATTTT
TRBJ2-1	TRBV9	few	TRBD2	CASSAPGTRGVNEQFF	TGTGCCAGCAGCGCTCCCGGGACTAGAGGGGTCAATGAGCAGTTCTTC
TRBJ2-4	TRBV6-5	NA	NA	CASSYSGLAKNIQYF	TGTGCCAGCAGTTACTCGGGACTAGCCAAAAACATTCAGTACTTC
TRBJ2-2	TRBV5-5	many	NA	CASSSHAGELFF	TGTGCCAGCAGCTCCCACGCCGGGGAGCTGTTTTTT
TRBJ2-6	TRBV12-3/TRBV12-4	many	NA	CASSYRNSGANVLTF	TGTGCCAGCAGTTACAGGAACTCTGGGGCCAACGTCCTGACTTTC
TRBJ2-7	TRBV9	few	NA	CASSVERGSYEQYF	TGTGCCAGCAGCGTAGAGAGGGGGTCCTACGAGCAGTACTTC
TRBJ2-5	TRBV12-3/TRBV12-4	few	NA	CASSLDSIQETQYF	TGTGCCAGCAGTTTAGACAGCATCCAAGAGACCCAGTACTTC
TRBJ2-1	TRBV4-1	NA	TRBD1	CASSQGGDRGLLDEQFF	TGCGCCAGCAGCCAAGGAGGGGACAGGGGGCTCCTCGATGAGCAGTTCTTC
TRBJ1-1	TRBV20-1	NA	TRBD1	CSARNRGLVTEAFF	TGCAGTGCTAGAAACAGGGGGTTGGTGACTGAAGCTTTCTTT
TRBJ1-4	TRBV20-1	few	TRBD1	CSATGTVNVKLFF	TGCAGTGCGACCGGGACAGTCAATGTAAAACTGTTTTTT
TRBJ2-2	TRBV2	many	NA	CATRGTPNTGELFF	TGTGCCACCAGGGGAACACCGAACACCGGGGAGCTGTTTTTT
TRBJ2-2	TRBV5-1	NA	NA	CASSLEVSSPRRGTGELFF	TGCGCCAGCAGCTTGGAAGTATCGAGCCCACGCCGGGGCACCGGGGAGCTGTTTTTT
TRBJ2-3	TRBV7-9	many	NA	CASSSTEPSTDTQYF	TGTGCCAGCAGCTCCACCGAGCCTAGCACAGATACGCAGTATTTT
TRBJ2-1	TRBV20-1	few	NA	CSAARGSNEQFF	TGCAGTGCCGCTCGTGGGTCAAATGAGCAGTTCTTC
TRBJ2-3	TRBV7-6	few	NA	CASSLPGSADTQYF	TGTGCCAGCAGCTTACCCGGGAGTGCAGATACGCAGTATTTT
TRBJ2-2	TRBV20-1	many	TRBD2	CSARRLAGGPNTGELFF	TGCAGTGCTAGAAGACTAGCGGGAGGGCCGAACACCGGGGAGCTGTTTTTT
TRBJ2-1	TRBV29-1	many	TRBD2	CSATLVGLAPNEQFF	TGCAGCGCCACCTTAGTGGGACTAGCGCCTAATGAGCAGTTCTTC
TRBJ2-5	TRBV9	NA	TRBD2	CASSPSPAGGTETQYF	TGTGCCAGCAGCCCTAGCCCAGCGGGAGGAACGGAGACCCAGTACTTC
TRBJ2-1	TRBV3-1	NA	TRBD2	CAISHALAGRRSYNEQFF	TGTGCCATCAGCCACGCGCTAGCGGGCCGTCGCTCCTACAATGAGCAGTTCTTC
TRBJ2-1	TRBV20-1	many	TRBD2	CSADLAGGTGEQFF	TGCAGTGCTGACCTAGCGGGAGGGACGGGTGAGCAGTTCTTC
TRBJ1-1	TRBV12-3/TRBV12-4	few	NA	CASSLGRGKRPQHTEAFF	TGTGCCAGCAGTTTGGGCCGGGGGAAAAGGCCTCAACACACTGAAGCTTTCTTT
TRBJ2-3	TRBV5-5	few	TRBD2	CASSLVERGNTDTQYF	TGTGCCAGCAGCTTGGTCGAGCGGGGTAACACAGATACGCAGTATTTT
TRBJ2-7	TRBV3-1	few	NA	CASSQGLASYEQYF	TGTGCCAGCAGCCAAGGCCTAGCCTCCTACGAGCAGTACTTC
TRBJ2-3	TRBV20-1	NA	NA	CSAIHRDTQYF	TGCAGTGCCATCCACAGGGATACGCAGTATTTT
TRBJ1-6	TRBV20-1	many	NA	CSARGSQGRSPLHF	TGCAGTGCTAGAGGGTCGCAGGGGAGGTCACCCCTCCACTTT
TRBJ2-1	TRBV3-1	many	NA	CASSQDTGGSVQIF	TGTGCCAGCAGCCAAGATACAGGAGGAAGCGTCCAGATCTTC
TRBJ1-2	TRBV4-2	NA	NA	CASSQAGVGHGGRNPNYGYTF	TGTGCCAGCAGCCAAGCCGGTGTCGGACACGGGGGCCGGAACCCTAACTATGGCTACACCTTC
TRBJ2-6	TRBV7-8	NA	NA	CASSLQQGHSGANVLTF	TGTGCCAGCAGCTTACAGCAGGGCCACTCTGGGGCCAACGTCCTGACTTTC
TRBJ2-5	TRBV7-6	many	TRBD2	CASSTKLAGGQETQYF	TGTGCCAGCAGCACAAAACTAGCGGGGGGGCAGGAGACCCAGTACTTC
TRBJ2-3	TRBV4-1	few	NA	CASSQDPNADTQYF	TGCGCCAGCAGCCAAGACCCCAACGCAGATACGCAGTATTTT
TRBJ1-3	TRBV20-1	many	NA	CSAGKESGNTIYF	TGCAGTGCCGGGAAGGAATCTGGAAACACCATATATTTT
TRBJ1-3	TRBV3-1	many	NA	CASMGAGNTIYF	TGTGCCAGCATGGGGGCTGGAAACACCATATATTTT
TRBJ2-3	TRBV7-9	many	NA	CASSLAEVATDTQYF	TGTGCCAGCAGCTTAGCTGAGGTCGCCACAGATACGCAGTATTTT
TRBJ1-6	TRBV2	NA	NA	CASSERGANNSPLHF	TGTGCCAGCAGTGAACGTGGTGCCAATAATTCACCCCTCCACTTT
TRBJ2-1	TRBV5-1	NA	TRBD2	CASSPPSAGGRPGLFF	TGCGCCAGCAGCCCACCCTCAGCGGGGGGCCGCCCAGGTCTGTTCTTC
TRBJ2-1	TRBV7-9	few	TRBD2	CASRSERERAVNEQFF	TGTGCCAGCAGATCAGAGCGGGAGAGGGCCGTCAATGAGCAGTTCTTC
TRBJ2-1	TRBV29-1	NA	TRBD2	CSVGGLAGFQTGGNEQFF	TGCAGCGTCGGGGGACTAGCGGGGTTTCAGACTGGCGGCAATGAGCAGTTCTTC
TRBJ1-6	TRBV20-1	many	TRBD1	CSATTGAGYSPLHF	TGCAGTGCGACCACAGGGGCGGGGTATTCACCCCTCCACTTT
TRBJ1-1	TRBV9	few	NA	CASSALVSPTEAFF	TGTGCCAGCAGCGCCCTTGTGAGCCCTACTGAAGCTTTCTTT
TRBJ1-2	TRBV5-1	many	TRBD1	CASSEKTGAIGYTF	TGCGCCAGCAGCGAGAAGACAGGGGCGATCGGCTACACCTTC
TRBJ1-2	TRBV9	few	NA	CASSVGGFGDLSYGYTF	TGTGCCAGCAGCGTAGGGGGCTTCGGGGACCTCTCCTATGGCTACACCTTC
TRBJ2-3	TRBV2	few	NA	CASLNQLSDTQYF	TGTGCCAGCCTCAATCAATTATCCGATACGCAGTATTTT
TRBJ1-4	TRBV7-8	many	TRBD1	CASSLTGGSEKLFF	TGTGCCAGCAGCCTAACAGGGGGGAGTGAAAAACTGTTTTTT